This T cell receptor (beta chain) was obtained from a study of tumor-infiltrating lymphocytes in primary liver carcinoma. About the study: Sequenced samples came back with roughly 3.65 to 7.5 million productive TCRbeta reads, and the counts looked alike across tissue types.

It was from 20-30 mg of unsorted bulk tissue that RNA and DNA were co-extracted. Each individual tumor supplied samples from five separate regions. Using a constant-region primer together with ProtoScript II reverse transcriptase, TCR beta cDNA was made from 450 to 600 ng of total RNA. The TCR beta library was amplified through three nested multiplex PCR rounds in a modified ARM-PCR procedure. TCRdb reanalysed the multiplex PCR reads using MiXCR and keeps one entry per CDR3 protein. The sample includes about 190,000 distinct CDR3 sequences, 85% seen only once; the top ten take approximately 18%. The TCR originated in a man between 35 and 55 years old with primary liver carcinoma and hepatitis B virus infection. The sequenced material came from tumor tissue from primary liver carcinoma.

CDR3 residues: CANRASGFSYNEQFF. The CDR3 DNA reads as TGTGCCAACAGGGCTAGCGGGTTCTCCTACAATGAGCAGTTCTTC. The J gene is TRBJ2-1, the V gene TRBV10-3, with TRBD2 matching 8 bases. V was pared by 10 bases and J by 0 bases, with 8 bases of the junction left unmatched. The CDR3 contains 15 residues. The germline V gene has CDR1 ENHRY and CDR2 SYGVKD.